What follows are 32 T cell receptor beta chains derived from one specimen sequenced in a study of blood T cell repertoires in COVID-19. Clones were sequenced by immunoSEQ multiplex PCR, and TCRdb holds only the in-frame ones, with some missing. The table lists fewer than 200,000 clones, 65% to 80% of them singletons, with approximately 8% in the top ten. Material for sequencing was peripheral blood. The receptors originated from a man in his sixties with acute or convalescent COVID-19.

In its sample, this clone was seen a few times. This chain connects TRBV6-5 to TRBJ2-7, with 10 positions matching TRBD1. The V and J ends lost 4 bases and 5 bases, in that order; junction bases with no gene match: 11. Looked up from germline, CDR1 is MNHEY and CDR2 is SVGAGI. This CDR3 comprises 16 residues. CDR3 residues: CASSSPGTGVFHEQYF. DNA of the CDR3: TGTGCCAGCAGTTCACCCGGGACAGGGGTTTTCCACGAGCAGTACTTC.

The chain employs TRBV30 and TRBJ2-7; D is possibly TRBD2 (5 bases). This CDR3 spans 14 amino acids. The germline CDR1 and CDR2 sequences are GTSNPN and SVGIG (reference sequence). Deletions cut 5 bases from V and 5 bases from J, with 19 bases between. The CDR3 here is CAWGTGLLGNEQYF. The CDR3 DNA is TGTGCCTGGGGAACCGGACTCCTAGGGAACGAGCAGTACTTC.

The V and J genes are TRBV27 and TRBJ1-1; 7 nucleotides align to TRBD1. The CDR3 covers 15 residues. Germline CDR1 reads MNHEY; CDR2 reads SMNVEV (reference sequence). Germline trimming cut 5 bases from V and 3 bases from J; bases unmatched to any gene: 9. CDR3 in amino acids: CASSPFDRVDTEAFF. Here the CDR3 DNA reads TGTGCCAGCAGTCCCTTTGACAGGGTAGACACTGAAGCTTTCTTT.

V is TRBV5-1 and J is TRBJ1-1; 11 positions agree with TRBD1. CDR1 is SGHRS, CDR2 YFSETQ, per germline. The CDR3 is made up of 16 amino acids. V lost 5 bases to trimming and J lost 0 bases; unmatched junction nucleotides: 6. The CDR3 sequence: CASRNRDRGMNTEAFF. In nucleotides, the CDR3 is TGCGCCAGCAGAAACCGGGACAGGGGGATGAACACTGAAGCTTTCTTT.

The V call is TRBV5-4, the J call TRBJ1-1; 7 nucleotides align to TRBD1. The CDR3 has 13 residues. Germline lookup yields CDR1 SGHNT and CDR2 YYREEE (reference sequence). V lost 2 bases and J lost 9; bases outside the gene matches: 7. CDR3 residues: CASSLSGDSQAFF. Here the CDR3 DNA reads TGTGCCAGCAGCTTATCGGGGGACAGTCAAGCTTTCTTT. The whole variable domain, filled in from reference TRBV5-4 and TRBJ1-1, reads ETGVTQSPTHLIKTRGQQVTLRCSSQSGHNTVSWYQQALGQGPQFIFQYYREEENGRGNFPPRFSGLQFPNYSSELNVNALELDDSALYLCASSLSGDSQAFFGQGTRLTVV.

V is TRBV7-2 and J is TRBJ2-2, with unresolved D. The CDR3 runs to 13 residues. CDR1 SGHTA and CDR2 FQGNSA come from the germline V gene. V was clipped by 5 bases and J by 4 bases, with 8 bases between them. The CDR3 coding sequence is TGTGCCAGCAGCGTCGTGAGCACCGGGGAGCTGTTTTTT. Translated: CASSVVSTGELFF.

The chain links TRBV4-2 to TRBJ2-6; tentative D call: TRBD2 (6 bases). Trimming took 2 bases from V and 6 from J, leaving 11 bases between them. There are 15 residues in the CDR3. Germline V CDR1 and CDR2: LGHNA, YNFKEQ. In nucleotides, the CDR3 is TGTGCCAGCAGCCAACCGAGGGAGGCGGCCAACGTCCTGACTTTC. Protein: CASSQPREAANVLTF.

The V and J genes are TRBV5-1 and TRBJ1-1; D gene ambiguous. Germline CDR1 and CDR2: SGHRS and YFSETQ. Trimming removed 7 bases from V and 1 base from J, with 11 bases in between. The CDR3 contains 13 residues. The CDR3 loop is CASRNRANTEAFF. The CDR3 DNA reads TGCGCCAGCCGTAACAGAGCGAACACTGAAGCTTTCTTT.

This rearrangement joins TRBV3-1 (or the pseudogene TRBV3-2) to TRBJ2-7; no definite D call. The CDR3 totals 11 residues. Per germline, CDR1 LGHDT and CDR2 YNNKEL (reference sequence). The V end lost 8 bases, the J end lost 2 bases, and 7 bases lay between the germline ends. CDR3 nucleotide sequence: TGTGCCAGCGGGCAGGCCTACGAGCAGTACTTC. Amino acid sequence: CASGQAYEQYF.

This clone was detected a few times. V is TRBV11-2 and J is TRBJ2-5, with TRBD2 matching over 7 bases. The CDR3 extends over 16 amino acids. V lost 1 base to trimming and J lost 5 bases; unmatched junction nucleotides: 10. Per germline, CDR1 SGHAT and CDR2 FQNNGV. This chain's CDR3 is CASSLVVGGRGETQYF. The CDR3 DNA sequence: TGTGCCAGCAGCTTAGTAGTGGGGGGGAGAGGTGAGACCCAGTACTTC.

This chain uses TRBV29-1 with TRBJ2-5; D is unresolved. The CDR3 is 11 amino acids. The V gene lost 4 bases and the J gene lost 3 bases, with 6 bases spanning the gap. Germline-derived CDR1 and CDR2 are SQVTM and ANQGSEA. DNA of the CDR3: TGCAGCGTTGCGCAGAAAGAGACCCAGTACTTC. It encodes CSVAQKETQYF. The full variable domain, completed using reference TRBV29-1 and TRBJ2-5, is SAVISQKPSRDICQRGTSLTIQCQVDSQVTMMFWYRQQPGQSLTLIATANQGSEATYESGFVIDKFPISRPNLTFSTLTVSNMSPEDSSIYLCSVAQKETQYFGPGTRLLVL.

This chain connects TRBV12-5 to TRBJ1-1, with TRBD1 matching 7 bases. The CDR3 is made up of 17 amino acids. The V segment lost 6 bases and the J segment 0 bases; nucleotides outside the gene matches: 13. The germline gives CDR1 LGHNT, CDR2 FRNRAP. The CDR3, as DNA: TGTGCTAGTGGGTGGGACAGCGGCGCAATGATGAACACTGAAGCTTTCTTT. Translated: CASGWDSGAMMNTEAFF.

V and J are TRBV24-1 and TRBJ2-7, with TRBD2 as a possible D gene (6 bases). Trimming stripped 4 bases from V and 2 bases from J, with 14 bases between. This CDR3 spans 15 amino acids. Germline V lookup: CDR1 KGHDR, CDR2 SFDVKD. CDR3 coding DNA: TGTGCCACCAGTGACTCCGGGACTTCTACCTACGAGCAGTACTTC. Its translation is CATSDSGTSTYEQYF.

This clone has ten or more counts. The chain has TRBV5-4 and TRBJ2-6; TRBD1 might be the D (5 bases). The CDR3 runs 15 residues. Germline V gene data show CDR1 as SGHNT and CDR2 as YYREEE (reference sequence). V was cut by 4 bases and J by 0 bases, with 8 bases left in between. The CDR3, as DNA: TGTGCCAGCAGCATTACAGGCTCTGGGGCCAACGTCCTGACTTTC. It specifies CASSITGSGANVLTF. The full variable domain, its missing parts supplied by reference TRBV5-4 and TRBJ2-6, is ETGVTQSPTHLIKTRGQQVTLRCSSQSGHNTVSWYQQALGQGPQFIFQYYREEENGRGNFPPRFSGLQFPNYSSELNVNALELDDSALYLCASSITGSGANVLTFGAGSRLTVL.

This rearrangement joins TRBV6-1 to TRBJ2-7; D remains ambiguous. The ends were cut back, 2 bases at V and 1 base at J, with 12 bases in the middle. CDR3 length equals 15 residues. From germline, CDR1 is MNHNS and CDR2 SASEGT. Written as DNA, the CDR3 is TGTGCCAGCAGTGAAAATCAGGTGAGATCCTACGAGCAGTACTTC. Its translation: CASSENQVRSYEQYF.

This clone was found once. V gene TRBV29-1 combines with J gene TRBJ2-7; maybe TRBD2 (5 bases). The germline CDR1 and CDR2 sequences are SQVTM and ANQGSEA. The V end lost 4 bases, the J end lost 5 bases, and 12 bases lay between the germline ends. The CDR3 spans 12 residues. The CDR3 loop is CSVVFRGHEQYF. The CDR3 DNA reads as TGCAGCGTTGTTTTCCGGGGTCACGAGCAGTACTTC.

The chain is built from TRBV14 and TRBJ2-5; possibly TRBD1 for D (6 bases). The CDR3 has 16 residues. The V gene lost 2 bases and the J gene lost 2 bases, with 15 bases spanning the gap. Per germline, CDR1 SGHDN and CDR2 FVKESK. This CDR3 is CASSQRTDRWQETQYF. The CDR3, as DNA: TGTGCCAGCAGCCAACGGACTGACAGGTGGCAAGAGACCCAGTACTTC.

The chain joins TRBV10-3 to TRBJ2-3, with 10 bases that match TRBD2. Trimming took 5 bases from V and 6 from J; bases not matched to a gene: 5. The CDR3 length is 14 residues. Germline CDR1 and CDR2: ENHRY and SYGVKD. This CDR3 is CAISSLSGRDTQYF. The CDR3 nucleotides read TGTGCCATCAGTTCCCTTAGCGGGAGGGATACGCAGTATTTT.

This chain connects TRBV4-1 to TRBJ1-5, with a tentative D call TRBD1 (6 bases). V was shortened by 1 base and J by 4 bases, with 11 bases between the two germline ends. In germline, CDR1 is MGHRA, CDR2 YSYEKL. This CDR3 comprises 15 residues. DNA for the CDR3: TGCGCCAGCAGCCAAGGCTTCACAGGGAATCAGCCCCAGCATTTT. This encodes CASSQGFTGNQPQHF.

The chain joins TRBV6-5 to TRBJ1-5, with D possibly being TRBD1 (6 bases). This CDR3 has 14 residues. The V end was cut by 6 bases, the J end by 2 bases, with 11 bases between. The germline gives CDR1 MNHEY, CDR2 SVGAGI. DNA for the CDR3: TGTGCCAGCAGAAGGGGGAGCGGCAATCAGCCCCAGCATTTT. Translation: CASRRGSGNQPQHF.

The chain carries TRBV3-1 (or the pseudogene TRBV3-2) and TRBJ2-4; TRBD2 agrees at 8 bases. CDR3 size: 15 residues. J gave up 9 bases and V 3 bases, and 10 bases lay outside the gene matches. The germline V gene encodes CDR1 LGHDT and CDR2 YNNKEL (reference sequence). The CDR3 DNA sequence: TGTGCCAGCAGCCAGGACGGGCGGGGGGTTGGCATTCAGTACTTC. This translates into CASSQDGRGVGIQYF.

This chain links TRBV4-3 with TRBJ2-2, with TRBD2 as a possible D gene (6 bases). The CDR3 is 15 amino acids. The ends were cut back, 6 bases at V and 7 bases at J, with 18 bases in the middle. The germline V gene has CDR1 LGHNA and CDR2 YSLEER. DNA of the CDR3: TGCGCCAGCAGTCCTACCATCGGGGGTATCGGGGAGCTGTTTTTT. This codes for CASSPTIGGIGELFF.

This chain uses TRBV2 with TRBJ1-5; 7 bases are shared with TRBD1. CDR3 size: 13 residues. The J segment lost 10 bases and the V segment lost 1 base, leaving 4 bases of the junction unmatched. Germline assignment: CDR1 SNHLY and CDR2 FYNNEI. DNA for the CDR3: TGTGCCAGCAGTGAAGGCCGGACAGGCCCCCAGCATTTT. Translation: CASSEGRTGPQHF. Full variable domain (remainder filled in from reference TRBV2 and TRBJ1-5): EPEVTQTPSHQVTQMGQEVILRCVPISNHLYFYWYRQILGQKVEFLVSFYNNEISEKSEIFDDQFSVERPDGSNFTLKIRSTKLEDSAMYFCASSEGRTGPQHFGDGTRLSIL.

In its sample, this clone was seen a few times. V usage is TRBV2 and J usage is TRBJ2-7, with D possibly TRBD1 on 6 matching bases. The CDR3 totals 14 residues. Germline CDR1 is SNHLY and CDR2 is FYNNEI. V shed 3 bases and J shed 4 bases, with 13 bases lying between them. In DNA form, the CDR3 reads TGTGCCAGCAGTGATAGGACAGCCGAATACGAGCAGTACTTC. As protein: CASSDRTAEYEQYF.

The rearrangement joins TRBV6-5 to TRBJ2-7; 9 bases are a match to TRBD1. The germline gives CDR1 MNHEY, CDR2 SVGAGI. CDR3 length: 16 residues. Trimming at V came to 4 bases and at J to 4 bases, leaving 11 bases not matched to a gene. Here the CDR3 DNA reads TGTGCCAGCAGTTTGCCCACAGGGGGCTATTTGTACGAGCAGTACTTC. It yields the protein CASSLPTGGYLYEQYF.

In DNA form, the CDR3 reads TGTGCCAGCAGTGACGGACAGGCGGTAGCCAAAAACATTCAGTACTTC. Amino acid sequence: CASSDGQAVAKNIQYF. V is TRBV2 and J is TRBJ2-4, with TRBD1 matching over 7 bases. Germline values: CDR1 SNHLY, CDR2 FYNNEI. The CDR3 spans 16 residues. The junction had 5 bases not matched to a gene; V was cut back by 3 bases and J by 0 bases. The complete variable domain, with remaining parts taken from reference TRBV2 and TRBJ2-4, reads EPEVTQTPSHQVTQMGQEVILRCVPISNHLYFYWYRQILGQKVEFLVSFYNNEISEKSEIFDDQFSVERPDGSNFTLKIRSTKLEDSAMYFCASSDGQAVAKNIQYFGAGTRLSVL.

The rearrangement uses TRBV2 and TRBJ2-4; 11 bases agree with TRBD2. Germline CDR1 reads SNHLY; CDR2 reads FYNNEI. CDR3 size: 16 residues. With V trimmed by 6 bases and J by 6 bases, 10 bases remained unmatched. In nucleotides, the CDR3 is TGTGCCAGCAGCGACATAGCGGGGGGGCGGCGAAACATTCAGTACTTC. Translating gives CASSDIAGGRRNIQYF.

The chain employs TRBV7-9 and TRBJ1-2, with TRBD1 matching over 10 bases. Germline trimming cut 6 bases from V and 4 bases from J; bases unmatched to any gene: 5. The length of the CDR3 is 14 residues. The V gene's germline CDR1 is SEHNR and CDR2 FQNEAQ (reference sequence). This chain's CDR3 is CASRLTGGIYGYTF. The CDR3 DNA is TGTGCCAGCAGACTGACAGGGGGCATCTATGGCTACACCTTC. Full variable domain (rest looked up from reference TRBV7-9 and TRBJ1-2): DTGVSQNPRHKITKRGQNVTFRCDPISEHNRLYWYRQTLGQGPEFLTYFQNEAQLEKSRLLSDRFSAERPKGSFSTLEIQRTEQGDSAMYLCASRLTGGIYGYTFGSGTRLTVV.

The table lists this clone with a few counts. This chain uses TRBV5-4 with TRBJ1-2; TRBD1 matches at 7 bases. V shed 4 bases and J 4 bases; nucleotides not matched to a gene: 7. CDR3 size: 14 residues. Germline V gives CDR1 SGHNT, CDR2 YYREEE (reference sequence). As DNA, the CDR3 is TGTGCCAGCAGCACCGACAGGGAAGGCTATGGCTACACCTTC. The encoded protein is CASSTDREGYGYTF.

This clone appeared a single time. V usage is TRBV11-3 and J usage is TRBJ2-3; tentative D call: TRBD2 (5 bases). Trimming shortened V by 2 bases and J by 9 bases, and 9 bases separated the two germline ends. Looked up from germline, CDR1 is SGHNT and CDR2 is YENEEA. The CDR3 has 12 amino acids. In DNA form, the CDR3 reads TGTGCCAGCAGCTTACAAGCGGACACGCAGTATTTT. This sequence encodes CASSLQADTQYF.

On this clone itself: Compared with germline, one end of the junction differs, possibly owing to a read error. J is TRBJ1-2 and V is TRBV19, with D uncertain. This CDR3 is 12 amino acids long. The V gene's germline CDR1 is LNHDA and CDR2 SQIVND (reference sequence). DNA for the CDR3: TGTGCCAGTAGTGTAGACCAGAATGGCTACACCTTC. It codes for CASSVDQNGYTF. Drawing the rest from reference TRBV19 and TRBJ1-2, the complete variable domain is DGGITQSPKYLFRKEGQNVTLSCEQNLNHDAMYWYRQDPGQGLRLIYYSQIVNDFQKGDIAEGYSVSREKKESFPLTVTSAQKNPTAFYLCASSVDQNGYTFGSGTRLTVV.

This sequence joins TRBV3-1 (or the pseudogene TRBV3-2) and TRBJ1-2; a weak D match, TRBD1 (5 bases). V was pared by 3 bases and J by 8 bases, with 19 bases between. The CDR3 consists of 15 residues. Per germline, CDR1 LGHDT and CDR2 YNNKEL (reference sequence). This chain's CDR3 is CASSQGGGTSRGYTF. The CDR3 DNA reads TGTGCCAGCAGCCAGGGGGGAGGGACTTCAAGGGGCTACACCTTC.